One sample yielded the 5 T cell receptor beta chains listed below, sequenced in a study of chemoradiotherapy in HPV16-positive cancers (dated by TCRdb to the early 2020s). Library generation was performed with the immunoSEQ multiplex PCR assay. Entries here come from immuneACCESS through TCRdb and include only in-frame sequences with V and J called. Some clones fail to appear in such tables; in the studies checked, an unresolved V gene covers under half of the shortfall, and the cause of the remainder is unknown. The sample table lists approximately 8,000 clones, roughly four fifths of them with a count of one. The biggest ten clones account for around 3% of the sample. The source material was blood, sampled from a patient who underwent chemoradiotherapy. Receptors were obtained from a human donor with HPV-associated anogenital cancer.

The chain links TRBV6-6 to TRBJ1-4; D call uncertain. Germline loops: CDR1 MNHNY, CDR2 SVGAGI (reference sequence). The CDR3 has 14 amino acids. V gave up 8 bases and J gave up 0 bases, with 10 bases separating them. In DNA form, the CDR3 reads TGTGCCAGCGCCCGAGATGCAACTAATGAAAAACTGTTTTTT. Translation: CASARDATNEKLFF.

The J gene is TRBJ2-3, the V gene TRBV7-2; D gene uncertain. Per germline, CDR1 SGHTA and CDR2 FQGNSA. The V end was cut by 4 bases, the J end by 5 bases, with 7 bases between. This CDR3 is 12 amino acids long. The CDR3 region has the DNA TGTGCCAGCAGCTATACTGGAGATACGCAGTATTTT. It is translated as CASSYTGDTQYF.

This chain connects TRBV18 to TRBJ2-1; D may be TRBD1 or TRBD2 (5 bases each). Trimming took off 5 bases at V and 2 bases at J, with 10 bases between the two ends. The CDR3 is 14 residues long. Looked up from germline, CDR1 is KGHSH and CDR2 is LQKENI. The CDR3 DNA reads TGTGCCAGCTCATGGGGGATCCCCTACAATGAGCAGTTCTTC. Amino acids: CASSWGIPYNEQFF.

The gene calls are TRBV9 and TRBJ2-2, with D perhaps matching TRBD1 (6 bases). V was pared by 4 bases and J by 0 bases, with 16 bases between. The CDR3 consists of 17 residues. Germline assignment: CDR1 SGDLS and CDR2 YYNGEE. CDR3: CASSTSTTGPNTGELFF. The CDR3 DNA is TGTGCCAGCAGCACCTCGACTACAGGGCCGAACACCGGGGAGCTGTTTTTT.

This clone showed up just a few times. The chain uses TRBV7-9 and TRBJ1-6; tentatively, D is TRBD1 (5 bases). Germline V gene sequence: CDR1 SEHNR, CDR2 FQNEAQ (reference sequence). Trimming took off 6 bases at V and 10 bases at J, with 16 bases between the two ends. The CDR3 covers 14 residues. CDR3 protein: CASSTTGGSSPLHF. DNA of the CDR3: TGTGCCAGCAGTACTACTGGGGGGAGCTCACCCCTCCACTTT.